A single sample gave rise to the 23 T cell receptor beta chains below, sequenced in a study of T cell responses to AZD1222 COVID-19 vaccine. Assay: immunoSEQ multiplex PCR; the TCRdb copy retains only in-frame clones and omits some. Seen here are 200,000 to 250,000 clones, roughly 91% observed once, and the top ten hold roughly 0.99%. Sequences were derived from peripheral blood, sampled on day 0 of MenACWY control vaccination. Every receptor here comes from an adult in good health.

In nucleotides, the CDR3 is TGTGCCAGCAGCCCGACCGGGACAGGGTTGAGGGAGCAGTACTTC. Encoded protein: CASSPTGTGLREQYF. The gene calls are TRBV3-1 (or the pseudogene TRBV3-2) and TRBJ2-7, with 9 bases that match TRBD1. The CDR3 runs 15 residues. Germline V gene sequence: CDR1 LGHDT, CDR2 YNNKEL (reference sequence). The J segment lost 7 bases and the V segment lost 4 bases, leaving 11 bases of the junction unmatched.

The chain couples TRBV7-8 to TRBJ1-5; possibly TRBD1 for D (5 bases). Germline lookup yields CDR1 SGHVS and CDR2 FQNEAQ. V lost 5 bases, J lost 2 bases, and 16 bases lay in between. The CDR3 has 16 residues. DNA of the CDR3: TGTGCCAGCAGCCCCGCAGGAGGGGCTGGCAATCAGCCCCAGCATTTT. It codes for CASSPAGGAGNQPQHF. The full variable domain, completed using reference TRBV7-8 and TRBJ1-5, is GAGVSQSPRYKVAKRGQDVALRCDPISGHVSLFWYQQALGQGPEFLTYFQNEAQLDKSGLPSDRFFAERPEGSVSTLKIQRTQQEDSAVYLCASSPAGGAGNQPQHFGDGTRLSIL.

The CDR3 protein is CATSARDSKNIQYF. As DNA, the CDR3 is TGTGCCACCAGTGCCCGGGACAGTAAAAACATTCAGTACTTC. The genes are TRBV24-1 and TRBJ2-4; 7 bases line up with TRBD1. From germline, CDR1 is KGHDR and CDR2 SFDVKD. The CDR3 has 14 residues. With 5 bases clipped from V and 4 bases from J, the junction kept 4 bases outside the gene matches.

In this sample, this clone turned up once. CDR3 residues: CASSFTGGRTNEKLFF. In DNA, the CDR3 is TGTGCCAGCAGCTTTACCGGGGGCCGGACTAATGAAAAACTGTTTTTT. The chain is built from TRBV5-6 and TRBJ1-4; the D gene is possibly TRBD1 (6 bases). Trimming stripped 2 bases from V and 2 bases from J, with 13 bases between. Germline-derived CDR1 and CDR2 are SGHDT and YYEEEE. The CDR3 covers 16 residues. The entire variable domain, with the rest obtained from reference TRBV5-6 and TRBJ1-4, is as follows: DAGVTQSPTHLIKTRGQQVTLRCSPKSGHDTVSWYQQALGQGPQFIFQYYEEEERQRGNFPDRFSGHQFPNYSSELNVNALLLGDSALYLCASSFTGGRTNEKLFFGSGTQLSVL.

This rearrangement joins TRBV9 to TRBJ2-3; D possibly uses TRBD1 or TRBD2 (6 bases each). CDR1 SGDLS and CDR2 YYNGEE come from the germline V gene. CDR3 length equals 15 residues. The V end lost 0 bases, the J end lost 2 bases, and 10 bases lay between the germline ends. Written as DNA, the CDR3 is TGTGCCAGCAGCGTAGGAGGGGGGAACACAGATACGCAGTATTTT. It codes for CASSVGGGNTDTQYF.

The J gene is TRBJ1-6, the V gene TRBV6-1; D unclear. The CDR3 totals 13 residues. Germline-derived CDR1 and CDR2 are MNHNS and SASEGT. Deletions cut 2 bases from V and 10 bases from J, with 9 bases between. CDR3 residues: CASSETSGSPLHF. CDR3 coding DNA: TGTGCCAGCAGTGAAACCTCCGGCTCACCCCTCCACTTT.

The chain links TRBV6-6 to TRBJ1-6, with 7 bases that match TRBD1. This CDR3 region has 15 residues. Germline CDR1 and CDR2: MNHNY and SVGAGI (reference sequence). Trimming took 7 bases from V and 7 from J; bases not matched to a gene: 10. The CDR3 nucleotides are TGTGCCAGCAAAACGACAGGGAGACGAAATTCACCCCTCCACTTT. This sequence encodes CASKTTGRRNSPLHF.

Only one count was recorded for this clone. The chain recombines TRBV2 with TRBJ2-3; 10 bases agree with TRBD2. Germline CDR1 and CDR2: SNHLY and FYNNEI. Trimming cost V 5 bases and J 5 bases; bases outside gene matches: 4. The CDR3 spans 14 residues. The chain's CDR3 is CASSSLAGLDTQYF. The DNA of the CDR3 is TGTGCCAGCAGTTCACTAGCGGGGTTAGATACGCAGTATTTT.

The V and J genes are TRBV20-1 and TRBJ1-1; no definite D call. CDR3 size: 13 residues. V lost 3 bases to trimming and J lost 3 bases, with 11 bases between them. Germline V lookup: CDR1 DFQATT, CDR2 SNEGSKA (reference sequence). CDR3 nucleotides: TGCAGTGCTAGTGACCAGTTTTACACTGAAGCTTTCTTT. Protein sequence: CSASDQFYTEAFF.

CDR3 DNA: TGCGCCAGCAGCGCGGGACACTCTTCAGCTAACTATGGCTACACCTTC. Protein product: CASSAGHSSANYGYTF. This chain uses TRBV5-1 with TRBJ1-2, with D perhaps matching TRBD1 (6 bases). From germline, CDR1 is SGHRS and CDR2 YFSETQ. V shed 4 bases and J shed 0 bases, with 16 bases lying between them. The CDR3 spans 16 residues.

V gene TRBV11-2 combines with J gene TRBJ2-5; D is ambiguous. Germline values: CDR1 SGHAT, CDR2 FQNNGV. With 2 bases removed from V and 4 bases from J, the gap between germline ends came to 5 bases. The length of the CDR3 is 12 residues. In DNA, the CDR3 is TGTGCCAGCAGCTTAATGGGAGAGACCCAGTACTTC. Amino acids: CASSLMGETQYF.

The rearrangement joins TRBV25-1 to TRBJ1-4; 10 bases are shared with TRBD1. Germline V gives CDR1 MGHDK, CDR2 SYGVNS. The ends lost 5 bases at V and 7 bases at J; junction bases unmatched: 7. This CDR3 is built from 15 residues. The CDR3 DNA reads TGTGCCAGCAGTAGGGGGGGGACAGGGGTTGAAAAACTGTTTTTT. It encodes CASSRGGTGVEKLFF.

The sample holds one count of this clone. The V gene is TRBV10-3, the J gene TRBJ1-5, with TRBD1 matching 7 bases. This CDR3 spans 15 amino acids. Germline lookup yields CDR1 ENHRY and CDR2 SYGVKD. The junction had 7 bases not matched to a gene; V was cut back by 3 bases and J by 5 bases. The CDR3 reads CAISDLGQDYQPQHF. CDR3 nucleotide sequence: TGTGCCATCAGTGATCTAGGACAGGATTATCAGCCCCAGCATTTT.

The CDR3 protein is CASAKGFGYTF. CDR3 sequence (DNA): TGTGCCAGCGCGAAGGGGTTTGGCTACACCTTC. V gene TRBV5-6 combines with J gene TRBJ1-2; weak D call: TRBD1 (5 bases). V gave up 7 bases and J gave up 7 bases, with 11 bases separating them. This CDR3 spans 11 amino acids. Germline V CDR1 and CDR2: SGHDT, YYEEEE.

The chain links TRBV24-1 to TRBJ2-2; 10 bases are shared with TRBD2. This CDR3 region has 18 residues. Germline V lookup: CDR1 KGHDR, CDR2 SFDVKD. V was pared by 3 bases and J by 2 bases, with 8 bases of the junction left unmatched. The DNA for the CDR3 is TGTGCCACCAGTGATCACCTGACTAGCGGGCTAAACACCGGGGAGCTGTTTTTT. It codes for CATSDHLTSGLNTGELFF.

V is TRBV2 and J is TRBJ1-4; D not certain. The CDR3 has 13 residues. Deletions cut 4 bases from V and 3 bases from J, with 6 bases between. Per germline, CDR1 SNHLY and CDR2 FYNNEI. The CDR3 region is CASSVTANEKLFF. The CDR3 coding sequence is TGTGCCAGCAGTGTCACAGCTAATGAAAAACTGTTTTTT.

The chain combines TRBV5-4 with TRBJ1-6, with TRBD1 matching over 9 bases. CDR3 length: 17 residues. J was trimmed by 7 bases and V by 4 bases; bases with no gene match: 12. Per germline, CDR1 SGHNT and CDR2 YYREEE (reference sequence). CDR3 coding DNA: TGTGCCAGCAGCGCTGGGACAGGGAGTAGTCAGAATTCACCCCTCCACTTT. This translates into CASSAGTGSSQNSPLHF. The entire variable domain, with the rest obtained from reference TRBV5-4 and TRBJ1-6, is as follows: ETGVTQSPTHLIKTRGQQVTLRCSSQSGHNTVSWYQQALGQGPQFIFQYYREEENGRGNFPPRFSGLQFPNYSSELNVNALELDDSALYLCASSAGTGSSQNSPLHFGNGTRLTVT.

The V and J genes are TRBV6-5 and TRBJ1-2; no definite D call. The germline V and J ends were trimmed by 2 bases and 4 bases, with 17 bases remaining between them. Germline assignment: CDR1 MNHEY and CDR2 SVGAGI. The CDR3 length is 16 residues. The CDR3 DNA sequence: TGTGCCAGCAGTTACACCTCCGCCCGGGGAGGCTATGGCTACACCTTC. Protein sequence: CASSYTSARGGYGYTF.

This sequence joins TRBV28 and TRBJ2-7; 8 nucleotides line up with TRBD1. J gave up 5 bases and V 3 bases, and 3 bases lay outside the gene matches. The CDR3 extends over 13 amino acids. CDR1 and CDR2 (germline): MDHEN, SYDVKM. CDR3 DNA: TGTGCCAGCAGTTTCGGACAGGGCCACGAGCAGTACTTC. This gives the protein CASSFGQGHEQYF.

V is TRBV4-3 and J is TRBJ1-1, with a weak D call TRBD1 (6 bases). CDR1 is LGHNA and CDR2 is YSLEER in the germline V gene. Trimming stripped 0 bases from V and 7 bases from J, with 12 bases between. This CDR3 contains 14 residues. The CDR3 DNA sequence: TGCGCCAGCAGCCAAGATAGCGGACAGATTGAAGCTTTCTTT. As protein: CASSQDSGQIEAFF.

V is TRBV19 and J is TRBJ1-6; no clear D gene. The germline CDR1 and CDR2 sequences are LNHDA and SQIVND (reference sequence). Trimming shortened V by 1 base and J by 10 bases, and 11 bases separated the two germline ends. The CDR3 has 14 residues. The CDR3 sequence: CASSIGQIRSPLHF. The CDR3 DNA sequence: TGTGCCAGTAGTATAGGTCAAATCCGGTCACCCCTCCACTTT.

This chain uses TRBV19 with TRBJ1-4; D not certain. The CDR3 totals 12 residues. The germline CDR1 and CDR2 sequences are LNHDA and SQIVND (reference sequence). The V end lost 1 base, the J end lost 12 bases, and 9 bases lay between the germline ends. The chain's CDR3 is CASSIGLNELFF. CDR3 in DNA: TGTGCCAGTAGTATAGGGCTGAACGAACTGTTTTTT.

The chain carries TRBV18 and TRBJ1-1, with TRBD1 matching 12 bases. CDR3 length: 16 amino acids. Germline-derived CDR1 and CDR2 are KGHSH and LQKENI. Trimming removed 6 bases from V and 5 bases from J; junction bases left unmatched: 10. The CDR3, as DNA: TGTGCCAGCTCCCAACTGGGACAGGGGGCGCTTACTGAAGCTTTCTTT. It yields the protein CASSQLGQGALTEAFF.